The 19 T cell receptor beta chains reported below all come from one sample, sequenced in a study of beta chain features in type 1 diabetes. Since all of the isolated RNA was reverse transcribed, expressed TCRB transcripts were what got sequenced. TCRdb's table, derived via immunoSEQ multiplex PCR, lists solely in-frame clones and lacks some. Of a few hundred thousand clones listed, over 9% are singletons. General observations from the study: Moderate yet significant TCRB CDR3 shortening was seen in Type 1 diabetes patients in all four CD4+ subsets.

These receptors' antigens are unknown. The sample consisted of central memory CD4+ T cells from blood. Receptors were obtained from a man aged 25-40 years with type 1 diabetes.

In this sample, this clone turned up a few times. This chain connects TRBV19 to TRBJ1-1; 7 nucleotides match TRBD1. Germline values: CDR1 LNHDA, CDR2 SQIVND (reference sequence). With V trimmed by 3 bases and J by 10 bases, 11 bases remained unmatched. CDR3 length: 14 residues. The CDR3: CASSMGQHYFGAFF. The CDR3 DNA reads TGTGCCAGTAGTATGGGACAGCATTATTTTGGAGCTTTCTTT.

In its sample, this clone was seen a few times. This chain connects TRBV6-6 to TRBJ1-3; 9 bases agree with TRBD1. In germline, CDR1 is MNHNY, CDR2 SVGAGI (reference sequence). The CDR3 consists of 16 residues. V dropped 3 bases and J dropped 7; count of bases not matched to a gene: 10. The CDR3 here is CASSYHSPDRGNTIYF. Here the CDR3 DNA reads TGTGCCAGCAGTTATCACAGTCCCGACAGGGGGAACACCATATATTTT.

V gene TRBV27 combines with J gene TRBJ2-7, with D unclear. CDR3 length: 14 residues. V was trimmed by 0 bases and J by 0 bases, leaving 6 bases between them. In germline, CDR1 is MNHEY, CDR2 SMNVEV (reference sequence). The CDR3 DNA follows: TGTGCCAGCAGTTTATCTGCTGTCTCCTACGAGCAGTACTTC. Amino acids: CASSLSAVSYEQYF.

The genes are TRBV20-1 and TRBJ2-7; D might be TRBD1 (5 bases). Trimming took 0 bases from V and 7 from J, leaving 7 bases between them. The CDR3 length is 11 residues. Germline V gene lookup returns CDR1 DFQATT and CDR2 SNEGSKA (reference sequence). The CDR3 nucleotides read TGCAGTGCTAGAGAACAGGAAGAGCAGTACTTC. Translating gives CSAREQEEQYF.

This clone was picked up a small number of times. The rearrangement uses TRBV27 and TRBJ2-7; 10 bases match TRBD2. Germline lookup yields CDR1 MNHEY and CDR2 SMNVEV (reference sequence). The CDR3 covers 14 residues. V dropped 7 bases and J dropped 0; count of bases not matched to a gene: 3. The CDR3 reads CASMGLANSYEQYF. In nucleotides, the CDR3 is TGTGCCAGCATGGGACTAGCGAACTCCTACGAGCAGTACTTC.

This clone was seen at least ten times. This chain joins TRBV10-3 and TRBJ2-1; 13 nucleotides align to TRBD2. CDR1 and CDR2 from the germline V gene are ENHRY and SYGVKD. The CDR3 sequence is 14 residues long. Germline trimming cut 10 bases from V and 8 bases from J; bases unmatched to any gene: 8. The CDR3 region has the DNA TGTGCCACCTCAGGGACTAGCGGGAACGATGAGCAGTTCTTC. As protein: CATSGTSGNDEQFF.

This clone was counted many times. In DNA, the CDR3 is TGTGCCAGTAGTGGGAGAGACGGTCTGGTAGGTTCCCAGCATTTT. The encoded protein is CASSGRDGLVGSQHF. The V and J genes are TRBV19 and TRBJ1-5; D remains unclear. V gave up 5 bases and J gave up 11 bases, with 22 bases separating them. The CDR3 runs to 15 residues. Germline V gene data show CDR1 as LNHDA and CDR2 as SQIVND (reference sequence).

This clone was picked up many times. CDR3: CASSLRLADTGELFF. Here the CDR3 DNA reads TGTGCCAGCAGCCTGAGACTAGCGGACACCGGGGAGCTGTTTTTT. The genes are TRBV11-2 and TRBJ2-2; 9 bases agree with TRBD2. The germline V gene encodes CDR1 SGHAT and CDR2 FQNNGV. CDR3 length: 15 amino acids. V was pared by 5 bases and J by 3 bases, with 4 bases of the junction left unmatched.

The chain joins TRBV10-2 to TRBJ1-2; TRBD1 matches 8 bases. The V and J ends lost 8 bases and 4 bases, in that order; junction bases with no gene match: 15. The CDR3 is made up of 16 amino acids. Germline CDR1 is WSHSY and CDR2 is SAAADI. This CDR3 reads CASAQGTGDHFYGYTF. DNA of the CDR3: TGCGCCAGCGCCCAAGGGACAGGCGACCATTTCTATGGCTACACCTTC.

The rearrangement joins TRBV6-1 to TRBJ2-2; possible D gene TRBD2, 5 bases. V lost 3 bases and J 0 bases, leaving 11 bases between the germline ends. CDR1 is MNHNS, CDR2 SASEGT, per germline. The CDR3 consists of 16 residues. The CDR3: CASSEEVYTNTGELFF. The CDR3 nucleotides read TGTGCCAGCAGTGAGGAGGTCTACACGAACACCGGGGAGCTGTTTTTT.

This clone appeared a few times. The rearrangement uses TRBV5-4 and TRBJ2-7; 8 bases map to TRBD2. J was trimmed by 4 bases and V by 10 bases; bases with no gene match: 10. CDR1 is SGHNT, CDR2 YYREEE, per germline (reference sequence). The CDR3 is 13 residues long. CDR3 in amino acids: CAGQESGSYEQYF. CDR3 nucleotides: TGTGCCGGCCAGGAGAGCGGGAGTTACGAGCAGTACTTC.

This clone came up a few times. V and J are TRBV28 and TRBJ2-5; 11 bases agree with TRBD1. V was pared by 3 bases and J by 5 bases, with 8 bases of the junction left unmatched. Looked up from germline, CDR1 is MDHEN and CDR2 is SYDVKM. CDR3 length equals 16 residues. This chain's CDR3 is CASSFGRTGGEETQYF. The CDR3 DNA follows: TGTGCCAGCAGTTTTGGGCGGACAGGGGGCGAGGAGACCCAGTACTTC.

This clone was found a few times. CDR3 sequence reads: CASSQLLTGSYGYTF. The CDR3 DNA sequence: TGCGCCAGCAGCCAGTTGCTTACAGGGAGCTATGGCTACACCTTC. The chain uses TRBV4-3 and TRBJ1-2; D perhaps matches TRBD1 (6 bases). CDR3 size: 15 residues. The germline V gene encodes CDR1 LGHNA and CDR2 YSLEER. V was clipped by 3 bases and J by 4 bases, with 15 bases between them.

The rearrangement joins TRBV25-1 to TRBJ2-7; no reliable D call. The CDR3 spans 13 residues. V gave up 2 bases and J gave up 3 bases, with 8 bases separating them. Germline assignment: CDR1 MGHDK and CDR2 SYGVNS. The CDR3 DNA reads TGTGCCAGCAGTGAACTCGGCGGCTACGAGCAGTACTTC. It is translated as CASSELGGYEQYF.

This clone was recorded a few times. The DNA for the CDR3 is TGTGCCAGCTCACCATTTACAGGGACCCAAGATACGCAGTATTTT. This codes for CASSPFTGTQDTQYF. The V gene is TRBV18, the J gene TRBJ2-3, with a possible D match to TRBD1 (6 bases). The germline V gene encodes CDR1 KGHSH and CDR2 LQKENI. This CDR3 has 15 residues. V was pared by 2 bases and J by 5 bases, with 14 bases between.

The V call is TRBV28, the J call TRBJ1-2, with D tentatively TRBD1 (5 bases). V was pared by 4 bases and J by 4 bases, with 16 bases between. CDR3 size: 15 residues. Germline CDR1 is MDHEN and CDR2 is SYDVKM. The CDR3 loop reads CASSSNDRGLYGYTF. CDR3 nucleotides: TGTGCCAGCAGTTCGAACGACCGGGGCCTCTATGGCTACACCTTC.

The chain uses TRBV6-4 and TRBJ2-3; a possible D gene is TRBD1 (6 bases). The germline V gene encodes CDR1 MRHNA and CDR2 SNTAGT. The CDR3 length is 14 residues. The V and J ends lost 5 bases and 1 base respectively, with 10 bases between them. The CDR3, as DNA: TGTGCCAGCAGTCGGACAGAAGGCACAGATACGCAGTATTTT. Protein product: CASSRTEGTDTQYF.

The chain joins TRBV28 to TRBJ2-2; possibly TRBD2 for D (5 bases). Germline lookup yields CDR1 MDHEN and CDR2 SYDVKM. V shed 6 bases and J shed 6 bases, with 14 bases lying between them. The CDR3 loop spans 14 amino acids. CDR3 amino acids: CASSRVGDSGELFF. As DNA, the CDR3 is TGTGCCAGCAGCCGAGTCGGGGATTCCGGGGAGCTGTTTTTT.

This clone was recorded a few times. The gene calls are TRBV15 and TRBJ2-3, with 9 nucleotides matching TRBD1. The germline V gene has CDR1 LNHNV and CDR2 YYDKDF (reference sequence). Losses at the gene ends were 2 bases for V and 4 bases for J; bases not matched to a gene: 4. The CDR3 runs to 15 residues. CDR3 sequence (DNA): TGTGCCACCAGCAGACGGGACAGGGACGCAGATACGCAGTATTTT. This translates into CATSRRDRDADTQYF. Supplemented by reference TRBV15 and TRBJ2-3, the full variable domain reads DAMVIQNPRYQVTQFGKPVTLSCSQTLNHNVMYWYQQKSSQAPKLLFHYYDKDFNNEADTPDNFQSRRPNTSFCFLDIRSPGLGDTAMYLCATSRRDRDADTQYFGPGTRLTVL.